This TCR beta chain originates from a study of cytotoxic CD8 clonotypes in ibrutinib-treated CLL. Broader study findings: Public clonotypes (which were uncommon) either contracted or remained stable on treatment.

On this clone itself: Its antigen is not known.

The data were produced by immunoSEQ multiplex PCR, yet TCRdb's version contains in-frame clones alone and is incomplete. The table lists about 160,000 clones, around 84% of them singletons. The CDR3 covers 13 residues. V dropped 3 bases and J dropped 2 bases, with 7 bases sitting between them. Germline V gene lookup returns CDR1 SGHAT and CDR2 FQNNGV. The chain is built from TRBV11-2 and TRBJ1-1, with D uncertain. The specimen comprised PBMCs, sampled after 12 months of ibrutinib treatment. The receptor was derived from a human donor with chronic lymphocytic leukemia. The CDR3 protein is CASSLVVNTEAFF. CDR3 nucleotides: TGTGCCAGCAGCTTGGTGGTAAACACTGAAGCTTTCTTT.